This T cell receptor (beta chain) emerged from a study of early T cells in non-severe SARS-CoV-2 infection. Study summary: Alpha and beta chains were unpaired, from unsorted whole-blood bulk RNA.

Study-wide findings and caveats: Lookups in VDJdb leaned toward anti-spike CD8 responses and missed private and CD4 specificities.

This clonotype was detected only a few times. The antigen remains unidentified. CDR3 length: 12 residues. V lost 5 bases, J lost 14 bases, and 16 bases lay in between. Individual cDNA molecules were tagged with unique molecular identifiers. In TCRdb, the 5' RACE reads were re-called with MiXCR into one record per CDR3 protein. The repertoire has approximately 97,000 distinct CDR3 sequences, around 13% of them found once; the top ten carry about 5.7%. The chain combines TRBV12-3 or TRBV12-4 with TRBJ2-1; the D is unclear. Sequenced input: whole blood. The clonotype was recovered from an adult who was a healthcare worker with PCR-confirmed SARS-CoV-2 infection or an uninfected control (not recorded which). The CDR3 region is CASSAPRAFEFF. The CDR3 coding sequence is TGTGCCAGCAGTGCCCCCCGGGCCTTTGAGTTCTTC.